The 12 T cell receptor beta chains below all came from one sample that was sequenced in a study of CD8+CD57+ T cells in acquired aplastic anemia (dated by TCRdb to 2016 to 2018). For sequencing, an Illumina HiSeq 2000 was employed. Genomic DNA was used as template for profiling of TCR beta VDJ combinations and CDR3 sequences. TCRdb cleaned the public reads at Q25 with fastp, built clones with MiXCR and kept in-frame beta chains. Each entry merges the rows of one CDR3 protein and shows their most common DNA and genes. The table for this sample lists about 270,000 distinct CDR3 sequences; 56% of them were counted only once. The ten most abundant clones make up roughly 8% of the sample. Input material: sorted CD4+, CD8+, or CD8+CD57+ T cells (not recorded which) from PBMCs. The receptors originated from a human donor with severe aplastic anemia or a healthy control (not recorded which).

The chain employs TRBV7-2 and TRBJ2-3, with 7 positions matching TRBD1. The trim removed 6 bases at V and 4 bases at J, leaving 13 bases unmatched. CDR3 length equals 16 residues. CDR1 is SGHTA and CDR2 is FQGNSA in the germline V gene. The CDR3, as DNA: TGTGCCAGCAGAACCGGGACAGAGCGTTTCGCAGATACGCAGTATTTT. Its translation is CASRTGTERFADTQYF. The complete variable domain, with remaining parts taken from reference TRBV7-2 and TRBJ2-3, reads GAGVSQSPSNKVTEKGKDVELRCDPISGHTALYWYRQSLGQGLEFLIYFQGNSAPDKSGLPSDRFSAERTGGSVSTLTIQRTQQEDSAVYLCASRTGTERFADTQYFGPGTRLTVL.

The chain employs TRBV20-1 and TRBJ2-1; possible D gene TRBD1, 5 bases. V was clipped by 1 base and J by 2 bases, with 9 bases between them. This CDR3 is 14 amino acids long. Germline CDR1 is DFQATT and CDR2 is SNEGSKA (reference sequence). This CDR3 reads CSARVQGAYNEQFF. The CDR3 DNA follows: TGCAGTGCTAGAGTTCAGGGTGCCTACAATGAGCAGTTCTTC.

The genes are TRBV7-3 and TRBJ2-5; D could derive from TRBD1 or TRBD2 (6 bases each). This CDR3 region has 15 residues. CDR1 is SGHTA and CDR2 is FQGTGA in the germline V gene. The germline V and J ends were trimmed by 4 bases and 4 bases, with 16 bases remaining between them. The CDR3 DNA is TGTGCCAGCAGCTCCAATGGGGGGCGGGGAGAGACCCAGTACTTC. Its protein is CASSSNGGRGETQYF.

Concerning this clonotype itself: This is likely a read error, given that the CDR3 carries no conserved phenylalanine or tryptophan at its end. The rearrangement links TRBV29-1 to TRBJ2-5; 7 nucleotides match TRBD1. After removal of 6 bases from V and 4 bases from J, the junction contained 5 bases not matched to a gene. Germline lookup yields CDR1 SQVTM and CDR2 ANQGSEA. The CDR3 sequence is 12 residues long. CDR3 sequence (DNA): TGCAGCGTCTACCGGACAGGAGAGACCCAGTACCTC. Translated, it gives CSVYRTGETQYL.

This clonotype was recorded at least ten times. V gene TRBV25-1 combines with J gene TRBJ1-6; maybe TRBD1 (5 bases). The CDR3 loop spans 14 amino acids. Germline lookup yields CDR1 MGHDK and CDR2 SYGVNS. With 5 bases removed from V and 7 bases from J, the gap between germline ends came to 12 bases. CDR3 protein: CASSPGTVNSPLHF. The CDR3 DNA reads as TGTGCCAGCAGTCCCGGGACGGTAAATTCACCCCTCCACTTT.

This sequence joins TRBV29-1 and TRBJ2-7; TRBD2 aligns across 7 bases. J lost 6 bases, V lost 7 bases, and 9 bases had no gene match. From germline, CDR1 is SQVTM and CDR2 ANQGSEA. There are 12 residues in the CDR3. The CDR3 DNA sequence: TGCAGCGGACTAGCCCCGAGCTCCGAGCAGTACTTC. Amino acid sequence: CSGLAPSSEQYF.

This clonotype was picked up many times. V and J are TRBV9 and TRBJ2-1; 9 nucleotides match TRBD1. J gave up 7 bases and V 1 base, and 6 bases lay outside the gene matches. CDR1 and CDR2 (germline): SGDLS, YYNGEE. This CDR3 is built from 15 residues. CDR3 residues: CASSVKGQGLNEQFF. As DNA, the CDR3 is TGTGCCAGCAGCGTAAAGGGACAGGGTTTGAATGAGCAGTTCTTC.

This clonotype was counted ten times or more. This chain connects TRBV6-4 to TRBJ2-7; the D gene is possibly TRBD2 (5 bases). V lost 2 bases and J lost 5, with 19 bases in between. The CDR3 covers 16 residues. CDR1 is MRHNA and CDR2 is SNTAGT in the germline V gene. In nucleotides, the CDR3 is TGTGCCAGCAGTGACCCCCGGGATGCATCTGGCGACGAGCAGTACTTC. Translation: CASSDPRDASGDEQYF.

The chain couples TRBV10-3 to TRBJ2-6; 7 nucleotides match TRBD1. Germline loops: CDR1 ENHRY, CDR2 SYGVKD. CDR3 length: 15 residues. The J segment lost 4 bases and the V segment lost 2 bases, leaving 2 bases of the junction unmatched. This chain's CDR3 is CAISETGDGANVLTF. CDR3 DNA sequence: TGTGCCATCAGTGAGACAGGGGACGGGGCCAACGTCCTGACTTTC.

The V gene is TRBV24-1, the J gene TRBJ2-2, with 14 bases that match TRBD2. Germline CDR1 reads KGHDR; CDR2 reads SFDVKD. The V gene end was trimmed by 5 bases and the J gene end by 7 bases; junction bases not matched to a gene: 8. The CDR3 loop spans 17 amino acids. The CDR3 DNA is TGTGCCACCAGTGTCGGACTAGCGGGAGGTTTTAACGGGGAGCTGTTTTTT. It yields the protein CATSVGLAGGFNGELFF.

This clonotype was counted at least ten times. V and J are TRBV20-1 and TRBJ2-5, with D perhaps matching TRBD2 (5 bases). V was pared by 3 bases and J by 7 bases, with 12 bases between. This CDR3 comprises 12 residues. Per the germline V gene, CDR1 is DFQATT and CDR2 is SNEGSKA (reference sequence). The CDR3 DNA follows: TGCAGTGCTAGTGAGGAGGTGGCGACCCAGTACTTC. Translation gives CSASEEVATQYF.

This rearrangement joins TRBV7-3 to TRBJ2-1; D is uncertain. V lost 1 base, J lost 9 bases, and 10 bases lay in between. In germline, CDR1 is SGHTA, CDR2 FQGTGA. CDR3 length: 13 residues. CDR3 sequence: CASSLIPSSEQFF. The CDR3 region has the DNA TGTGCCAGCAGCTTAATCCCCAGCAGTGAGCAGTTCTTC. Full variable domain (remainder filled in from reference TRBV7-3 and TRBJ2-1): GAGVSQTPSNKVTEKGKYVELRCDPISGHTALYWYRQSLGQGPEFLIYFQGTGAADDSGLPNDRFFAVRPEGSVSTLKIQRTERGDSAVYLCASSLIPSSEQFFGPGTRLTVL.